This TCR beta chain was identified during a study of blood T cell repertoires in COVID-19. The CDR3 has 17 residues. CDR1 is MNHEY, CDR2 SVGEGT, per germline. V was pared by 5 bases and J by 1 base, with 8 bases of the junction left unmatched. In the original processing: Estimation of nucleated cell counts was performed using reference gene primer amplification. TCRdb's copy holds only in-frame clones and misses some; the assay was immunoSEQ multiplex PCR. V, J and clone size were drawn from that table, and D and trimming were deduced from the DNA. The sample has some 240,000 clones, about 79% seen once.

The sequenced material came from peripheral blood. The origin of this receptor is a woman aged 40 to 49 who had recovered from COVID-19. This sequence joins TRBV6-2 or TRBV6-3 and TRBJ2-6; 7 bases align to TRBD1. In DNA form, the CDR3 reads TGTGCCAGCAGTACCGGGACAGTCGGTTCTGGGGCCAACGTCCTGACTTTC. Translating gives CASSTGTVGSGANVLTF.